Listed below are T cell receptor beta chains from one sample, sequenced in a study of post-analysis software for immune sequencing data. One entry per CDR3 protein results from TCRdb running MiXCR on the PCR reads. The sample carries about 540,000 distinct CDR3 sequences, 30% to 40% recorded once. The sequenced material came from blood. These receptors all come from a girl aged 2-17 years with multiple sclerosis. CDR3s include the opening cysteine and the closing phenylalanine or tryptophan. D genes are given only for firm matches. Clone size, where shown, is once, few, many, or a class for clones that have expanded.

size,J,V,D,DNA,CDR3
few,TRBJ1-2,TRBV7-8,.,TGTGCCAGCAGCTTTGGGGACAACTATGGCTACACCTTC,CASSFGDNYGYTF
.,TRBJ2-7,TRBV6-5,.,TGTGCCAGCAGCCCGGATGGCGGGACCTACGAGCAGTACTTC,CASSPDGGTYEQYF
few,TRBJ2-1,TRBV7-2,.,TGTGCCAGCAGCTTAGAGGGAGGCGGGGCGAGCTCCTACAATGAGCAGTTCTTC,CASSLEGGGASSYNEQFF
.,TRBJ1-4,TRBV7-6,TRBD1,TGTGCCAGCAGCCTGGACGACAGGGTGACTAATGAAAAACTGTTTTTT,CASSLDDRVTNEKLFF
.,TRBJ1-5,TRBV20-1,.,TGCAGTGCTAGTTCCTCTTATAGCAATCAGCCCCAGCATTTT,CSASSSYSNQPQHF
.,TRBJ2-3,TRBV5-1,.,TGCGCCAGCAGCCCGGGGGGCAGGGTGGAAGATACGCAGTATTTT,CASSPGGRVEDTQYF
.,TRBJ1-2,TRBV4-1,.,TGCGCCAGCAGCCAAGGGGGCAGGGCATCCGGCTACACCTTC,CASSQGGRASGYTF
.,TRBJ2-7,TRBV20-1,.,TGCAGTGCTAGAGCCTTTGCGGGGGCCATCGACGAGCAGTACTTC,CSARAFAGAIDEQYF
.,TRBJ2-3,TRBV5-1,TRBD2,TGCGCCAGCAGCTCGCCTTTTGCGGGGGGCCCCACAGATACGCAGTATTTT,CASSSPFAGGPTDTQYF
few,TRBJ1-1,TRBV15,.,TGTGCCACCAGCAGGTACAGGTTGAACACTGAAGCTTTCTTT,CATSRYRLNTEAFF
many,TRBJ2-7,TRBV6-5,.,TGTGCCAGCAGTTATGAACAGGGTACCCACGAGCAGTACTTC,CASSYEQGTHEQYF
few,TRBJ1-1,TRBV6-1,.,TGTGCCAGCAGTGCAATGAGGGACGGAGGAGCTTTCTTT,CASSAMRDGGAFF
.,TRBJ2-3,TRBV11-3,.,TGTGCCAGCAGCTCTTTTGGCAACACAGATACGCAGTATTTT,CASSSFGNTDTQYF
few,TRBJ2-5,TRBV12-3/TRBV12-4,TRBD2,TGTGCCAGCAGTAGGACTAGCGGGCCAGAGACCCAGTACTTC,CASSRTSGPETQYF
.,TRBJ2-5,TRBV3-1,TRBD2,TGTGCCAGCAGCCAAGACATCCCTAGCGGGGAAGAGACCCAGTACTTC,CASSQDIPSGEETQYF
few,TRBJ2-1,TRBV11-2,.,TGTGCCAGCAGTTCAATCGGGGGGCGGTCCTACAATGAGCAGTTCTTC,CASSSIGGRSYNEQFF
.,TRBJ1-3,TRBV14,.,TGTGCCAGCAGCCAACCGGCCCAATCTGGAAACACCATATATTTT,CASSQPAQSGNTIYF
few,TRBJ2-1,TRBV7-3,TRBD2,TGTGCCAGCAGCCCATGGGGGACTAGCGGGGGGCCACGCAATGAGCAGTTCTTC,CASSPWGTSGGPRNEQFF
.,TRBJ1-1,TRBV6-6,TRBD1,TGTGCCAGCAGTGGACGACAGGGGAACACTGAAGCTTTCTTT,CASSGRQGNTEAFF
few,TRBJ2-7,TRBV5-1,TRBD1,TGCGCCAGCAGCTCCGGACAGGACGGAGCCGAGCAGTACTTC,CASSSGQDGAEQYF
few,TRBJ2-1,TRBV5-1,TRBD1,TGCGCCAGCACGAAAGGGGGGACAGGGTACAATGAGCAGTTCTTC,CASTKGGTGYNEQFF
.,TRBJ1-2,TRBV4-1,.,TGCGCCAGCAGCCAAGAGGGACCTTCCTATGGCTACACCTTC,CASSQEGPSYGYTF
few,TRBJ1-2,TRBV5-6,.,TGTGCCAGCAGCACCCTGGACCCATGGGCGCCCTATGGCTACACCTTC,CASSTLDPWAPYGYTF
few,TRBJ2-5,TRBV12-3/TRBV12-4,.,TGTGCCAGCAGTTTGGGGGGCAGGACTAGGGAGACCCAGTACTTC,CASSLGGRTRETQYF
few,TRBJ2-5,TRBV5-4,.,TGTGCCAGCAGCTCACCGGGTGGTAGAGTGGAGACCCAGTACTTC,CASSSPGGRVETQYF
few,TRBJ2-7,TRBV18,TRBD1,TGTGCCAGCTCCCGCGACAGGGGACCCTCCTACGAGCAGTACTTC,CASSRDRGPSYEQYF
many,TRBJ1-2,TRBV20-1,.,TGCAGTGCTAGCAAGTATGATAGCAACTATGGCTACACCTTC,CSASKYDSNYGYTF
.,TRBJ2-5,TRBV6-1,TRBD2,TGTGCCAGTTCCGGGACTAGGAAAGAGACCCAGTACTTC,CASSGTRKETQYF
.,TRBJ1-1,TRBV5-1,.,TGCGCCAGCAGCGTCGGAGTCGTGAACACTGAAGCTTTCTTT,CASSVGVVNTEAFF
.,TRBJ2-5,TRBV3-1,.,TGTGCCAGCAGTGCTGGACACTACGAGACCCAGTACTTC,CASSAGHYETQYF
.,TRBJ1-2,TRBV5-5,.,TGTGCCAGCAGCTACTTAACTAACTATGGCTACACCTTC,CASSYLTNYGYTF
many,TRBJ2-5,TRBV20-1,.,TGCAGTGCTAGTTTGGACACCCAAGAGACCCAGTACTTC,CSASLDTQETQYF
.,TRBJ1-5,TRBV2,.,TGTGCTAGCAGTCAAAATATTGGCAATCAGCCCCAGCATTTT,CASSQNIGNQPQHF
.,TRBJ2-7,TRBV5-1,.,TGCGCCAGCAATATAGCAGGACTGTCCGGGAACGAGCAGTACTTC,CASNIAGLSGNEQYF
.,TRBJ2-1,TRBV7-9,.,TGTGCCAGCAGCGCATCAAACTACCGGGGTACCTCCTACAATGAGCAGTTCTTC,CASSASNYRGTSYNEQFF
few,TRBJ2-1,TRBV21-1,.,TGTGCCAGCACCCCGGGACAGGGGGCTTCCTACAATGAGCAGTTCTTC,CASTPGQGASYNEQFF
.,TRBJ2-3,TRBV20-1,TRBD2,TGCAGTGCTAGTACTAGCGGGGGAGATAGCACAGATACGCAGTATTTT,CSASTSGGDSTDTQYF
.,TRBJ2-7,TRBV5-1,.,TGCGCCAGCAGCTTGGACGGTTTTTACGAGCAGTACTTC,CASSLDGFYEQYF
many,TRBJ2-1,TRBV4-1,TRBD2,TGCGCCAGCAGCCAGGACCTAGCGGGGGGCTACAATGAGCAGTTCTTC,CASSQDLAGGYNEQFF
.,TRBJ2-2,TRBV6-1,.,TGTGCCAGCAGGCCATGGGGGTCGCCCGGGGAGCTGTTTTTT,CASRPWGSPGELFF
.,TRBJ1-6,TRBV20-1,TRBD1,TGCAGTGCTAGTAGGGGACAGGGTGGTCATTCACCCCTCCACTTT,CSASRGQGGHSPLHF
.,TRBJ1-1,TRBV5-1,.,TGCGCCAGCACATTCCAGGGGAGCACTGAAGCTTTCTTT,CASTFQGSTEAFF